This T cell receptor (beta chain) was retrieved from a study of blood T cells in healthy people across ages. V lost 2 bases, J lost 0 bases, and 11 bases lay in between. This CDR3 has 16 residues. The germline V gene has CDR1 SEHNR and CDR2 FQNEAQ (reference sequence). For the second PCR, which ran for about 6 to 11 cycles, a sample-barcoded 5' primer and a J-beta primer mix were used. In TCRdb, the 5' RACE reads were re-called with MiXCR into one record per CDR3 protein. The data contain 760,000 or so distinct CDR3 sequences, 25% of them singletons. This clonotype was counted only a few times. The same data also went into a second study, on T cells of mothers and their children.

This clonotype was obtained from a boy aged 10-17 years in good health. What was sequenced was blood. The chain couples TRBV7-9 to TRBJ2-1, with D possibly matching TRBD2 (5 bases). The CDR3, as DNA: TGTGCCAGCAGCTTAACTAGATACAGCTCCTACAATGAGCAGTTCTTC. Its translation: CASSLTRYSSYNEQFF.